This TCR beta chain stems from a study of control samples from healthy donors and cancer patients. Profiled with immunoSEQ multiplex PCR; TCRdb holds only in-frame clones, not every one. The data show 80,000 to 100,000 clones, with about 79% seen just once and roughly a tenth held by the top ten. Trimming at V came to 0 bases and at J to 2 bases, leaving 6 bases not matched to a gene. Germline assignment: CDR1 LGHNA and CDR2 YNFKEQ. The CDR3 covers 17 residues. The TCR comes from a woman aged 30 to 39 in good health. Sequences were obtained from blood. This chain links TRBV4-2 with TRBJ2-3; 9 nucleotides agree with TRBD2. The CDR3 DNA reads TGTGCCAGCAGCCAAGAGGGAGCGGGGGGCGTCACAGATACGCAGTATTTT. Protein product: CASSQEGAGGVTDTQYF.